What follows are 16 T cell receptor beta chains derived from one specimen sequenced in a study of cytomegalovirus exposure and HLA in healthy donors. The PCR made use of 60 Vbeta and 13 Jbeta primers. Sequenced by immunoSEQ multiplex PCR; TCRdb stores in-frame clones only, minus some. The repertoire holds about 50,000 clones, with roughly 75% as singletons. What was sequenced was PBMCs. The receptors here all came from a man younger than 45 in good health and CMV-seropositive.

V gene TRBV18 combines with J gene TRBJ2-3, with 9 bases identical to TRBD2. The CDR3 is 16 residues long. Germline CDR1 reads KGHSH; CDR2 reads LQKENI. J was trimmed by 4 bases and V by 1 base; bases with no gene match: 6. CDR3 protein: CASSPRLSGGPDTQYF. Written as DNA, the CDR3 is TGTGCCAGCTCACCACGCCTTAGCGGGGGTCCAGATACGCAGTATTTT.

This clone has only one observation. The chain has TRBV7-8 and TRBJ2-1, with 7 bases matching TRBD2. The length of the CDR3 is 13 residues. Losses at the gene ends were 4 bases for V and 6 bases for J; bases not matched to a gene: 3. From germline, CDR1 is SGHVS and CDR2 FQNEAQ. In DNA form, the CDR3 reads TGTGCCAGCAGCTCGGAGCGGGGCAATGAGCAGTTCTTC. Protein sequence: CASSSERGNEQFF.

The rearrangement links TRBV4-1 to TRBJ2-5; 8 bases are shared with TRBD2. CDR1 is MGHRA, CDR2 YSYEKL, per germline. The CDR3 has 17 amino acids. Germline trimming cut 1 base from V and 3 bases from J; bases unmatched to any gene: 10. The CDR3 region has the DNA TGCGCCAGCAGCCAAGTGAGTAGCGGGGAAACGGAAGAGACCCAGTACTTC. It codes for CASSQVSSGETEETQYF.

The chain is built from TRBV30 and TRBJ1-6; tentatively, D is TRBD1 (5 bases). V was shortened by 7 bases and J by 4 bases, with 17 bases between the two germline ends. The CDR3 covers 15 residues. CDR1 is GTSNPN and CDR2 is SVGIG in the germline V gene (reference sequence). CDR3 sequence (DNA): TGTGCCTTTTCAGGGAGGACGAGATATAATTCACCCCTCCACTTT. Translating it yields CAFSGRTRYNSPLHF. Together with reference TRBV30 and TRBJ1-6, the CDR3 gives the full variable domain: SQTIHQWPATLVQPVGSPLSLECTVEGTSNPNLYWYRQAAGRGLQLLFYSVGIGQISSEVPQNLSASRPQDRQFILSSKKLLLSDSGFYLCAFSGRTRYNSPLHFGNGTRLTVT.

As for this clone: One end of the junction does not line up with germline, which may come from a read error. J is TRBJ2-7 and V is TRBV6-9; 7 bases fit TRBD1. Per germline, CDR1 MNHGY and CDR2 SVAAGI. There are 15 residues in the CDR3. The CDR3 nucleotides read TGTGCCAGCAGTCGGTATAAAACAGGGGTTATATCGTCATGTTTC. Translation: CASSRYKTGVISSCF.

The gene calls are TRBV5-1 and TRBJ2-1; the match to TRBD1 covers 7 bases. The CDR3 totals 14 residues. J lost 7 bases, V lost 0 bases, and 4 bases had no gene match. Germline V gives CDR1 SGHRS, CDR2 YFSETQ. The chain's CDR3 is CASSLGTGDNEQFF. The CDR3, as DNA: TGCGCCAGCAGCTTGGGGACAGGAGATAATGAGCAGTTCTTC. The full variable domain, with the rest looked up from reference TRBV5-1 and TRBJ2-1, is KAGVTQTPRYLIKTRGQQVTLSCSPISGHRSVSWYQQTPGQGLQFLFEYFSETQRNKGNFPGRFSGRQFSNSRSEMNVSTLELGDSALYLCASSLGTGDNEQFFGPGTRLTVL.

The V gene is TRBV9, the J gene TRBJ2-7; 8 bases fit TRBD1. V was clipped by 0 bases and J by 2 bases; unmatched bases: 4. Germline V CDR1 and CDR2: SGDLS, YYNGEE. This CDR3 region has 15 residues. DNA for the CDR3: TGTGCCAGCAGCGTAGCTGAGGGACAGGCCTACGAGCAGTACTTC. Translated: CASSVAEGQAYEQYF.

This clone came up once. The rearrangement links TRBV10-1 to TRBJ2-2, with D possibly being TRBD2 (7 bases). The CDR3 extends over 18 amino acids. Between the trimmed V and J ends, which lost 6 bases and 3 bases, there was a span of 23 bases. CDR1 is WNHNN, CDR2 SYGVQD, per germline (reference sequence). DNA for the CDR3: TGCGCCAGCAGAACCTCGGGGGGCGGCAGGGGAGACACCGGGGAGCTGTTTTTT. It is translated as CASRTSGGGRGDTGELFF.

The chain combines TRBV5-6 with TRBJ2-1; the D is unclear. Per the germline V gene, CDR1 is SGHDT and CDR2 is YYEEEE. There are 12 residues in the CDR3. V was clipped by 4 bases and J by 6 bases, with 8 bases between them. For the CDR3, the DNA is TGTGCCAGCAGCCCCCAGGCCAATGAGCAGTTCTTC. It encodes CASSPQANEQFF.

The V and J genes are TRBV15 and TRBJ1-4; D possibly corresponds to TRBD1 (6 bases). This CDR3 comprises 13 residues. V lost 2 bases and J lost 6, with 7 bases in between. From germline, CDR1 is LNHNV and CDR2 YYDKDF (reference sequence). CDR3 region: CATSRNRDEKLFF. CDR3 sequence (DNA): TGTGCCACCAGCAGAAACAGGGATGAAAAACTGTTTTTT.

CDR3 coding DNA: TGTGCCAGCAGCCGGGCAGGGGGCGCGATCGGTGAAAAACTGTTTTTT. Translation: CASSRAGGAIGEKLFF. The chain joins TRBV11-2 to TRBJ1-4; 8 bases match TRBD1. Losses at the gene ends were 5 bases for V and 7 bases for J; bases not matched to a gene: 12. From germline, CDR1 is SGHAT and CDR2 FQNNGV. The CDR3 runs to 16 residues.

The chain couples TRBV28 to TRBJ1-4, with D perhaps TRBD1 (6 bases). The CDR3 length is 14 residues. Per the germline V gene, CDR1 is MDHEN and CDR2 is SYDVKM. Trimming shortened V by 6 bases and J by 5 bases, and 13 bases separated the two germline ends. The CDR3 DNA reads TGTGCCAGCAGGCTACAGGGAATGAATGAAAAACTGTTTTTT. Amino acids: CASRLQGMNEKLFF. Supplemented by reference TRBV28 and TRBJ1-4, the full variable domain reads DVKVTQSSRYLVKRTGEKVFLECVQDMDHENMFWYRQDPGLGLRLIYFSYDVKMKEKGDIPEGYSVSREKKERFSLILESASTNQTSMYLCASRLQGMNEKLFFGSGTQLSVL.

This chain links TRBV5-1 with TRBJ2-1; D unclear. Germline V gene lookup returns CDR1 SGHRS and CDR2 YFSETQ. V was pared by 0 bases and J by 4 bases, with 8 bases between. The CDR3 extends over 14 amino acids. In DNA form, the CDR3 reads TGCGCCAGCAGCTTGGGGGCCGCTTACAATGAGCAGTTCTTC. Protein product: CASSLGAAYNEQFF.

This clone was counted a few times. This chain links TRBV14 with TRBJ1-4; D gene uncertain. The germline V gene has CDR1 SGHDN and CDR2 FVKESK. Trimming shortened V by 4 bases and J by 7 bases, and 7 bases separated the two germline ends. The CDR3 has 12 amino acids. This chain's CDR3 is CASSPNGEKLFF. The CDR3 DNA sequence: TGTGCCAGCAGCCCGAACGGTGAAAAACTGTTTTTT.

The chain is built from TRBV6-1 and TRBJ2-7, with a possible D match to TRBD1 (6 bases). The CDR3 has 11 amino acids. Trimming stripped 4 bases from V and 7 bases from J, with 8 bases between. The V gene's germline CDR1 is MNHNS and CDR2 SASEGT. The CDR3 loop reads CASSVGQEQYF. CDR3 nucleotides: TGTGCCAGCAGTGTTGGACAGGAGCAGTACTTC.

The chain uses TRBV28 and TRBJ2-7; a weak D match, TRBD2 (5 bases). Per the germline V gene, CDR1 is MDHEN and CDR2 is SYDVKM. V shed 5 bases and J shed 5 bases, with 19 bases lying between them. The CDR3 runs 15 residues. The CDR3 here is CASSRADFRSHEQYF. DNA of the CDR3: TGTGCCAGCAGTCGCGCGGACTTCCGGAGCCACGAGCAGTACTTC.